Below, one TCR beta chain is given with its context. This sample is drawn from a study of control samples from healthy donors and cancer patients. The V end lost 1 base, the J end lost 7 bases, and 11 bases lay between the germline ends. There are 13 residues in the CDR3. Per the germline V gene, CDR1 is SGHVS and CDR2 is FQNEAQ. The assay was immunoSEQ multiplex PCR, and TCRdb's table has in-frame clones only and misses some. The sample yields approximately 150,000 clones, approximately 94% seen once. The rearrangement joins TRBV7-8 to TRBJ2-7; possible D gene TRBD2, 5 bases. The receptor was isolated from a man aged 55 to 69 with colorectal cancer. The sequenced sample was PBMCs. The CDR3 loop reads CASSLVEGAEQYF. CDR3 bases: TGTGCCAGCAGCTTAGTTGAGGGAGCGGAGCAGTACTTC. Full variable domain (rest looked up from reference TRBV7-8 and TRBJ2-7): GAGVSQSPRYKVAKRGQDVALRCDPISGHVSLFWYQQALGQGPEFLTYFQNEAQLDKSGLPSDRFFAERPEGSVSTLKIQRTQQEDSAVYLCASSLVEGAEQYFGPGTRLTVT.